The 10 T cell receptor beta chains in this list originate from one sample, sequenced in a study of T cells in Graves' hyperthyroidism and ophthalmopathy. Using RNA transcripts as the source, TCR beta CDR3 regions were amplified. First-round RT-PCR targeting the TCR CDR3 was performed with the HTBI primer set. TCRdb ran MiXCR on the multiplex PCR reads and lists one entry per CDR3 protein. The repertoire holds some 490,000 distinct CDR3 sequences, with 15% to 20% as singletons. What was sequenced was blood. All receptors come from a woman in her 30s with Graves' ophthalmopathy.

V is TRBV5-1 and J is TRBJ1-6; TRBD1 matches 9 bases. After removal of 0 bases from V and 7 bases from J, the junction contained 2 bases not matched to a gene. CDR3 length: 15 amino acids. Looked up from germline, CDR1 is SGHRS and CDR2 is YFSETQ. Here the CDR3 DNA reads TGCGCCAGCAGCTTGGAGGGGACAGGGAATTCACCCCTCCACTTT. Its translation is CASSLEGTGNSPLHF. Combining the CDR3 with reference TRBV5-1 and TRBJ1-6 gives the whole variable domain KAGVTQTPRYLIKTRGQQVTLSCSPISGHRSVSWYQQTPGQGLQFLFEYFSETQRNKGNFPGRFSGRQFSNSRSEMNVSTLELGDSALYLCASSLEGTGNSPLHFGNGTRLTVT.

This clonotype was seen many times. CDR3 bases: TGTGCCAGCAGTCGAAGAGACTATGGCTACACCTTC. It specifies CASSRRDYGYTF. The chain combines TRBV28 with TRBJ1-2, with unresolved D. With 5 bases removed from V and 3 bases from J, the gap between germline ends came to 7 bases. This CDR3 has 12 amino acids. Germline CDR1 and CDR2: MDHEN and SYDVKM.

The V and J genes are TRBV7-2 and TRBJ2-3; D is uncertain. Germline CDR1 and CDR2: SGHTA and FQGNSA. This CDR3 contains 14 residues. Between the trimmed V and J ends, which lost 2 bases and 10 bases, there was a span of 16 bases. DNA of the CDR3: TGTGCCAGCAGCTTATCGACGCGTATCGACCCGCAGTATTTT. Its translation: CASSLSTRIDPQYF.

This clonotype was observed at least ten times. This chain joins TRBV30 and TRBJ1-4; D unresolved. The germline V gene encodes CDR1 GTSNPN and CDR2 SVGIG (reference sequence). The CDR3 totals 16 residues. Trimming removed 0 bases from V and 0 bases from J, with 11 bases in between. The CDR3 sequence is CAWSVYPPSTNEKLFF. As DNA, the CDR3 is TGTGCCTGGAGTGTTTATCCACCGTCAACTAATGAAAAACTGTTTTTT.

This clonotype has a count of ten or more. The chain has TRBV14 and TRBJ2-1; 7 bases align to TRBD2. CDR3 size: 15 residues. The germline gives CDR1 SGHDN, CDR2 FVKESK. J was trimmed by 7 bases and V by 9 bases; bases with no gene match: 15. CDR3 in DNA: TGTGCCAGTTCACTCGGGAGGACTGGGGGTAATGAGCAGTTCTTC. Translated, it gives CASSLGRTGGNEQFF.

The chain uses TRBV5-8 and TRBJ2-3, with 7 bases identical to TRBD2. The V gene end was trimmed by 3 bases and the J gene end by 0 bases; junction bases not matched to a gene: 10. Germline-derived CDR1 and CDR2 are SGHTS and YDEGEE. This CDR3 is built from 17 residues. CDR3 nucleotides: TGTGCCAGCAGCTGGACCGGCGGGGGTGGGAGCACAGATACGCAGTATTTT. It translates to CASSWTGGGGSTDTQYF. The full variable domain, completed using reference TRBV5-8 and TRBJ2-3, is EAGVTQSPTHLIKTRGQQATLRCSPISGHTSVYWYQQALGLGLQFLLWYDEGEERNRGNFPPRFSGRQFPNYSSELNVNALELEDSALYLCASSWTGGGGSTDTQYFGPGTRLTVL.

This clonotype was seen many times. CDR3 bases: TGTGCCTGGGGTCAGGGGGCGTGGGAGACCCAGTACTTC. It translates to CAWGQGAWETQYF. J is TRBJ2-5 and V is TRBV30; 8 positions match TRBD1. The CDR3 has 13 residues. The germline V gene has CDR1 GTSNPN and CDR2 SVGIG (reference sequence). J lost 5 bases, V lost 5 bases, and 7 bases had no gene match.

The chain couples TRBV19 to TRBJ2-2; 12 bases map to TRBD2. The V gene's germline CDR1 is LNHDA and CDR2 SQIVND (reference sequence). V trimming: 6 bases; J trimming: 8 bases; junction bases outside the gene matches: 7. This CDR3 is built from 15 residues. Here the CDR3 DNA reads TGTGCCAGTAGGGCTAGCGGGAGGGCAGCTGGGGAGCTGTTTTTT. Protein: CASRASGRAAGELFF.

This clonotype has only a few counts. This sequence joins TRBV5-1 and TRBJ2-7, with D unclear. Trimming cost V 1 base and J 5 bases, with 7 bases left between them. This CDR3 has 12 residues. Germline V gene lookup returns CDR1 SGHRS and CDR2 YFSETQ. The CDR3 here is CASSLLSNEQYF. For the CDR3, the DNA is TGCGCCAGCAGCTTGTTGTCGAACGAGCAGTACTTC.

This clonotype showed up just a few times. The junction differs from germline at one of its ends, possibly a read error. V usage is TRBV3-1 and J usage is TRBJ2-7; 10 nucleotides match TRBD1. Germline assignment: CDR1 LGHDT and CDR2 YNNKEL (reference sequence). CDR3 length equals 15 residues. The CDR3 DNA is TGCGCCAGCAGCCATGGCAGGACAGGGGGGTACGAGCAGTACTTC. This gives the protein CASSHGRTGGYEQYF.